The entry below describes one T cell receptor (beta chain). The sample is drawn from a study of control samples from healthy donors and cancer patients. V dropped 5 bases and J dropped 6; count of bases not matched to a gene: 5. Germline CDR1 is SEHNR and CDR2 is FQNEAQ (reference sequence). This CDR3 contains 13 residues. Produced via immunoSEQ multiplex PCR; TCRdb's table is partial and in-frame only. This sample has approximately 50,000 clones, with 87% found just once. The sequence was obtained from a man aged 55 to 70 with head and neck cancer. Sequences were obtained from PBMCs. The chain has TRBV7-9 and TRBJ1-2; TRBD1 agrees at 8 bases. CDR3 region: CASSTRTGHGYTF. The CDR3 nucleotides are TGTGCCAGCAGCACCCGGACAGGGCATGGCTACACCTTC.